These 17 T cell receptor beta chains were sequenced from one sample in a study of neurological immune-mediated disorders. TCRdb recomputed calls from the 5' RACE reads with MiXCR, one row per CDR3 protein. The sample has roughly 100,000 distinct CDR3 sequences, less than 14% seen once. Time point of the sample: longitudinal time-point 3. The specimen sequenced was PBMCs. The receptors originated from a female donor with HTLV-1-associated myelopathy (HAM/TSP).

This clonotype came up many times. The CDR3 protein is CASSLDRDIQYF. The CDR3 region has the DNA TGTGCCAGCAGCCTAGACAGGGATATTCAGTACTTC. This chain connects TRBV12-3 or TRBV12-4 to TRBJ2-4; TRBD1 matches 7 bases. V lost 6 bases and J lost 10; bases outside the gene matches: 6. The CDR3 has 12 residues.

The table lists this clonotype with many counts. V and J are TRBV7-2 and TRBJ2-7, with D hard to call. Germline V gene data show CDR1 as SGHTA and CDR2 as FQGNSA. The length of the CDR3 is 13 residues. V was trimmed by 5 bases and J by 0 bases, leaving 8 bases between them. CDR3 region: CASSAHSSYEQYF. The CDR3 DNA is TGTGCCAGCAGCGCCCACAGCTCCTACGAGCAGTACTTC.

This clonotype was seen many times. The chain couples TRBV20-1 to TRBJ1-2; D unresolved. With 5 bases removed from V and 2 bases from J, the gap between germline ends came to 9 bases. The CDR3 consists of 12 residues. From germline, CDR1 is DFQATT and CDR2 SNEGSKA (reference sequence). The CDR3 sequence is CSAPGQNYGYTF. The DNA for the CDR3 is TGCAGTGCTCCCGGGCAGAACTATGGCTACACCTTC.

To note about this clonotype: A clone one base away is much larger, so this may be a read error. The V and J genes are TRBV4-1 and TRBJ2-3; unclear D gene. V was cut by 4 bases and J by 2 bases, with 10 bases left in between. The CDR3 contains 14 residues. Germline V gene sequence: CDR1 MGHRA, CDR2 YSYEKL. The CDR3 loop is CASSLVTATDTQYF. The CDR3 coding sequence is TGCGCCAGCAGCCTGGTAACAGCCACAGATACGCAGTATTTT.

This clonotype was seen many times. CDR3 amino acids: CASSSGEQYF. In nucleotides, the CDR3 is TGCGCCAGCAGTTCAGGGGAGCAGTACTTC. This rearrangement joins TRBV10-1 to TRBJ2-7, with D possibly TRBD1 on 5 matching bases. This CDR3 has 10 residues. In germline, CDR1 is WNHNN, CDR2 SYGVQD (reference sequence). Trimming took 5 bases from V and 7 from J, leaving 6 bases between them.

This clonotype was found once. This clone may be a read error of a much larger clone one base away. The chain recombines TRBV6-1 with TRBJ2-7; D perhaps matches TRBD2 (6 bases). Germline V CDR1 and CDR2: MNHNS, SASEGT. CDR3 length: 14 amino acids. V lost 9 bases and J lost 2, with 17 bases in between. As DNA, the CDR3 is TGTGCCAGTGCGATTGGGGGGTCTCCCTACGAGCAGTACTTC. This encodes CASAIGGSPYEQYF.

This chain joins TRBV5-6 and TRBJ2-5; 8 bases are shared with TRBD2. The germline V gene encodes CDR1 SGHDT and CDR2 YYEEEE. This CDR3 has 14 residues. With V trimmed by 2 bases and J by 2 bases, 2 bases remained unmatched. The CDR3 DNA follows: TGTGCCAGCAGCTTCGCTAGCGGGCAAGAGACCCAGTACTTC. It codes for CASSFASGQETQYF.

Many counts were recorded for this clonotype. DNA of the CDR3: TGCAGTGCTAGGACCGGATTCGCCGGGGAGCTGTTTTTT. Protein product: CSARTGFAGELFF. The chain employs TRBV20-1 and TRBJ2-2; D ambiguous. CDR3 length equals 13 residues. Germline lookup yields CDR1 DFQATT and CDR2 SNEGSKA (reference sequence). Trimming took off 3 bases at V and 6 bases at J, with 11 bases between the two ends.

This clonotype was seen at least ten times. The chain is built from TRBV12-3 or TRBV12-4 and TRBJ1-1, with 10 bases aligning to TRBD1. This CDR3 contains 15 residues. Trimming cost V 5 bases and J 3 bases; bases outside gene matches: 6. DNA for the CDR3: TGTGCCAGCAGTCTCAGACAGGGGGCCGACACTGAAGCTTTCTTT. Translating gives CASSLRQGADTEAFF.

Ten or more counts support this clonotype. V is TRBV20-1 and J is TRBJ2-1; 10 positions agree with TRBD2. The V segment lost 0 bases and the J segment 0 bases; nucleotides outside the gene matches: 11. Germline-derived CDR1 and CDR2 are DFQATT and SNEGSKA (reference sequence). There are 19 residues in the CDR3. CDR3 DNA: TGCAGTGCTAGAGATCCTTGGGCTAGCGGGGGCAGCTCCTACAATGAGCAGTTCTTC. This encodes CSARDPWASGGSSYNEQFF.

This clonotype came up many times. The DNA of the CDR3 is TGTGCCAGCAGCTGGGGAGGCATAGACCAAGAGACCCAGTACTTC. Translating gives CASSWGGIDQETQYF. V usage is TRBV7-9 and J usage is TRBJ2-5; tentatively, D is TRBD2 (6 bases). V lost 4 bases and J 0 bases, leaving 12 bases between the germline ends. The CDR3 covers 15 residues. The V gene's germline CDR1 is SEHNR and CDR2 FQNEAQ (reference sequence).

The V and J genes are TRBV3-1 and TRBJ2-1; no clear D. The CDR3 has 12 amino acids. With 4 bases removed from V and 9 bases from J, the gap between germline ends came to 10 bases. Germline lookup yields CDR1 LGHDT and CDR2 YNNKEL (reference sequence). This chain's CDR3 is CASSPSFSEQFF. Written as DNA, the CDR3 is TGTGCCAGCAGCCCCAGCTTTAGTGAGCAGTTCTTC.

This clonotype was observed many times. This rearrangement joins TRBV4-1 to TRBJ2-5; D is unresolved. Germline CDR1 reads MGHRA; CDR2 reads YSYEKL. The length of the CDR3 is 13 residues. V lost 2 bases and J 2 bases, leaving 6 bases between the germline ends. The CDR3 DNA is TGCGCCAGCAGCCAACGGGTTCAAGAGACCCAGTACTTC. This gives the protein CASSQRVQETQYF.

As to this clonotype: No DNA is shown, since the ends of the CDR3 on it are uncertain; the CDR3 is the one TCRdb lists. This chain uses TRBV7-9 with TRBJ2-1; the DNA was not used to check the table's D call, TRBD2. The CDR3 length is 24 residues, termini included. CDR1 is SEHNR and CDR2 is FQNEAQ in the germline V gene (reference sequence). This CDR3 reads CASSFYICSARSGTSGKTYNEQFF.

This clonotype was picked up many times. The gene calls are TRBV4-2 and TRBJ2-3; 8 bases line up with TRBD2. The germline V gene encodes CDR1 LGHNA and CDR2 YNFKEQ. The CDR3 length is 18 residues. Losses at the gene ends were 0 bases for V and 7 bases for J; bases not matched to a gene: 15. In nucleotides, the CDR3 is TGTGCCAGCAGCCAAGAGAGTGCCCGGAGACTAGCGATGAATACGCAGTATTTT. It translates to CASSQESARRLAMNTQYF.

The chain has TRBV12-3 or TRBV12-4 and TRBJ2-7, with D possibly matching TRBD1 (6 bases). CDR3 length equals 14 residues. Trimming took 6 bases from V and 6 from J, leaving 18 bases between them. CDR3 DNA: TGTGCCAGCAGCCCCCCCCAGGGGATCTGCGAGCAGTACTTC. This translates into CASSPPQGICEQYF.

Points on this clonotype: A much larger clone differs from this one at a single base, so this may be a read error. The chain recombines TRBV5-1 with TRBJ2-7; no reliable D call. Trimming pared 2 bases from V and 1 base from J, leaving 13 bases between. The CDR3 contains 15 residues. The germline CDR1 and CDR2 sequences are SGHRS and YFSETQ. CDR3 bases: TGCGCCAGCAGCTTTGGCCCAGAAGGGTCCTACGAGCAGTACTTC. It codes for CASSFGPEGSYEQYF.